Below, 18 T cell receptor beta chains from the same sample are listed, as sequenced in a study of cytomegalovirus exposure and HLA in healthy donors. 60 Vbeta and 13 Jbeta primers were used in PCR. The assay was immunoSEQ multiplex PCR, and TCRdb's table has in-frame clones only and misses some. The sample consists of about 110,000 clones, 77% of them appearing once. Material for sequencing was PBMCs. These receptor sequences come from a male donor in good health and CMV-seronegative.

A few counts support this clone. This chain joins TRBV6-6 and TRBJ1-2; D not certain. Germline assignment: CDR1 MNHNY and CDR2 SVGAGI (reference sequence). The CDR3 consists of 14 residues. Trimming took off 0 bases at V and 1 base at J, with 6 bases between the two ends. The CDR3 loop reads CASSYSSFNYGYTF. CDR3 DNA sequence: TGTGCCAGCAGTTACTCGAGCTTTAACTATGGCTACACCTTC.

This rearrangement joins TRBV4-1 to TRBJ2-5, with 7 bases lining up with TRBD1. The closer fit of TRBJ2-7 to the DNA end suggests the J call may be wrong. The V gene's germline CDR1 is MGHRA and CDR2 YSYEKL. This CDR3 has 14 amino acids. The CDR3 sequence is CASSPSGTAYEQYF. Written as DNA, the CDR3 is TGCGCCAGCAGCCCCTCCGGGACAGCCTACGAGCAGTACTTC.

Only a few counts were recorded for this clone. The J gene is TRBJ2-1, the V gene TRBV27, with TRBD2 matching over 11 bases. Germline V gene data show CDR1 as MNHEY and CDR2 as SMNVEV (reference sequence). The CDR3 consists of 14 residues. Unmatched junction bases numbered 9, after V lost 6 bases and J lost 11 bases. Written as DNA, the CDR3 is TGTGCCAGCAGGTGGATAGCGGGAGGGCCTCAGCAGTTCTTC. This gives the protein CASRWIAGGPQQFF.

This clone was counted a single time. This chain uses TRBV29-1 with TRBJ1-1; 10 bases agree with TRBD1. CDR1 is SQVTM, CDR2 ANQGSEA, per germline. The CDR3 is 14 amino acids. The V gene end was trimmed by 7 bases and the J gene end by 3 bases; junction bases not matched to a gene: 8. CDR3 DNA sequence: TGCAGCGCCCTGGACAGGGGGGGTCACACTGAAGCTTTCTTT. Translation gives CSALDRGGHTEAFF.

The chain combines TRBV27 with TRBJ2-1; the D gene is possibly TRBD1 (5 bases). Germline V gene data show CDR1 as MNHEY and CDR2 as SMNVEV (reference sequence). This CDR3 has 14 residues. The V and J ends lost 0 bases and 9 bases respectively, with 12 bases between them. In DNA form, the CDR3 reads TGTGCCAGCAGTTTATCTACCGGACAAAGTGAGCAGTTCTTC. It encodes CASSLSTGQSEQFF.

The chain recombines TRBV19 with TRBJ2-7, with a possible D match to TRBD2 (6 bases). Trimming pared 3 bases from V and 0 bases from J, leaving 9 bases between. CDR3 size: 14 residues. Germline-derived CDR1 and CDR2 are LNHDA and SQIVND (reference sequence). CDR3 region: CASSISGVSYEQYF. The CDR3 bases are TGTGCCAGTAGTATTTCGGGGGTCTCCTACGAGCAGTACTTC.

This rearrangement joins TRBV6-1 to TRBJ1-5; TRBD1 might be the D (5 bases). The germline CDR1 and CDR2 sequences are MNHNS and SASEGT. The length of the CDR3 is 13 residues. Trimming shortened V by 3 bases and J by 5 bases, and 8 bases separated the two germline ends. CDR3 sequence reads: CASSDQGYQPQHF. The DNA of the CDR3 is TGTGCCAGCAGTGATCAGGGTTATCAGCCCCAGCATTTT.

Here the CDR3 DNA reads TGTGCCATCAGTCACCGCGGGCAAAGCTCCTACAATGAGCAGTTCTTC. Translating gives CAISHRGQSSYNEQFF. The rearrangement links TRBV10-3 to TRBJ2-1; the D gene is possibly TRBD2 (5 bases). CDR1 and CDR2 (germline): ENHRY, SYGVKD. Trimming stripped 5 bases from V and 0 bases from J, with 14 bases between. This CDR3 contains 16 residues.

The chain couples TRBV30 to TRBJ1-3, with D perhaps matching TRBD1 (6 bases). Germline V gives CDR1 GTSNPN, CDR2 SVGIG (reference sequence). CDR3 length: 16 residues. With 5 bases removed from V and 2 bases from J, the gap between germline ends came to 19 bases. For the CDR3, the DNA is TGTGCCTGGTGGAGAAGGGGGGGAGGTGCTGGAAACACCATATATTTT. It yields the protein CAWWRRGGGAGNTIYF.

The CDR3: CASSPRTGLEQYF. CDR3 DNA sequence: TGTGCCAGCTCACCAAGGACAGGGTTAGAGCAGTACTTC. The chain combines TRBV18 with TRBJ2-7, with TRBD1 matching over 8 bases. Germline values: CDR1 KGHSH, CDR2 LQKENI. The CDR3 consists of 13 residues. The ends lost 2 bases at V and 7 bases at J; junction bases unmatched: 4.

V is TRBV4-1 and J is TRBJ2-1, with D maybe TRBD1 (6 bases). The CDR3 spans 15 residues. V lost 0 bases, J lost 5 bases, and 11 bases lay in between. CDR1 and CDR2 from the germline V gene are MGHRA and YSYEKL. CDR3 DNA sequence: TGCGCCAGCAGCCAAGAAAACAGGGACCACAATGAGCAGTTCTTC. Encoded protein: CASSQENRDHNEQFF.

This CDR3 reads CSVARQEYEQYF. The CDR3 nucleotides are TGCAGCGTTGCTCGGCAGGAATACGAGCAGTACTTC. The genes are TRBV29-1 and TRBJ2-5; D ambiguous. The J call is doubtful: the DNA matches TRBJ2-7 better. The CDR3 covers 12 residues. Germline loops: CDR1 SQVTM, CDR2 ANQGSEA.

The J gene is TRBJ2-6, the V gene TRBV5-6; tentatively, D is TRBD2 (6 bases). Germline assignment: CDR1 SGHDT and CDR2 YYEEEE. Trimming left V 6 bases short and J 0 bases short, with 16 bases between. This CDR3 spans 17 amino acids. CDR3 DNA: TGTGCCAGCACCTCCTGGGGAGGCCTCTCTGGGGCCAACGTCCTGACTTTC. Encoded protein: CASTSWGGLSGANVLTF.

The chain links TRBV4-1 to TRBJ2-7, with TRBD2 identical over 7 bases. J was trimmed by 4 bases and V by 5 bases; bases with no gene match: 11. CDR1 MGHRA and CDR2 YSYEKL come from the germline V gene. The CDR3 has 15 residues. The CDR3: CASSFTGGSPYEQYF. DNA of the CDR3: TGCGCCAGCAGCTTTACCGGCGGGAGCCCATACGAGCAGTACTTC.

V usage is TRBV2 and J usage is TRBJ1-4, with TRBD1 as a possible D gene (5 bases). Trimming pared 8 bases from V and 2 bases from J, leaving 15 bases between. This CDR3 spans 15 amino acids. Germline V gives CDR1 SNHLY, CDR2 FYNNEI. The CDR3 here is CASHQGGSTNEKLFF. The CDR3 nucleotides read TGTGCCAGCCATCAGGGCGGTAGTACTAATGAAAAACTGTTTTTT.

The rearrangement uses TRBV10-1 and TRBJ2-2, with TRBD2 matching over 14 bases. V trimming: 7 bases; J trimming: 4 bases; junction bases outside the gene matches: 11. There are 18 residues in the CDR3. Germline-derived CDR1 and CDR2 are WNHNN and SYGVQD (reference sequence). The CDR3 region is CASISGLAGVLGTGELFF. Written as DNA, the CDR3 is TGCGCCAGCATATCGGGACTAGCGGGAGTACTGGGCACCGGGGAGCTGTTTTTT.

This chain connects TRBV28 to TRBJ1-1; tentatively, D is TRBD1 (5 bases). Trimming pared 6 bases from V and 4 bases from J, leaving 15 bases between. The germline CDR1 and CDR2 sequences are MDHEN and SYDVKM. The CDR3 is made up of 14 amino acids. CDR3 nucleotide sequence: TGTGCCAGCAGGCGTACCGGGGGAGGCACTGAAGCTTTCTTT. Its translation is CASRRTGGGTEAFF.

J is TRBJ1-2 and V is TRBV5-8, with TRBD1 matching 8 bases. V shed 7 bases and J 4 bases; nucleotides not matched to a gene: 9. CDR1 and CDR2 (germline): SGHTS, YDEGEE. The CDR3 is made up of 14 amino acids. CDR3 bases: TGTGCCAGCGGGCGTGGGACAGGAGCCTATGGCTACACCTTC. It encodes CASGRGTGAYGYTF.